A single sample gave rise to the 20 T cell receptor beta chains below, sequenced in a study of shared clonotypes between healthy human individuals. The assay was immunoSEQ multiplex PCR, and TCRdb's table has in-frame clones only and misses some. Found here are 980,000 or so clones, more than 75% of them singletons; the top ten hold about 1.5%. The sequenced sample was memory CD4+ T cells sorted from blood. Subset meaning: CD45RA-negative fraction. The receptor set was obtained from a man younger than 30 in good health.

The CDR3: CASRAGTGSLNTEAFF. The CDR3 DNA sequence: TGCGCCAGCAGGGCGGGGACAGGGTCCCTGAACACTGAAGCTTTCTTT. The rearrangement joins TRBV5-1 to TRBJ1-1; 9 positions agree with TRBD1. V shed 5 bases and J 0 bases; nucleotides not matched to a gene: 8. This CDR3 region has 16 residues. Germline V gene data show CDR1 as SGHRS and CDR2 as YFSETQ. Full variable domain (outside the CDR3, taken from reference TRBV5-1 and TRBJ1-1): KAGVTQTPRYLIKTRGQQVTLSCSPISGHRSVSWYQQTPGQGLQFLFEYFSETQRNKGNFPGRFSGRQFSNSRSEMNVSTLELGDSALYLCASRAGTGSLNTEAFFGQGTRLTVV.

As concerns this clone: At the DNA level, this CDR3 is encoded by other sequences in the same sample as well. The rearrangement joins TRBV5-1 to TRBJ1-1; weak D call: TRBD1 (5 bases). Germline V lookup: CDR1 SGHRS, CDR2 YFSETQ. The V end lost 2 bases, the J end lost 0 bases, and 11 bases lay between the germline ends. This CDR3 contains 15 residues. In DNA form, the CDR3 reads TGCGCCAGCAGCTTTGGGACCTCCATGAACACTGAAGCTTTCTTT. This sequence encodes CASSFGTSMNTEAFF.

The genes are TRBV6-5 and TRBJ1-2; D remains ambiguous. CDR1 is MNHEY and CDR2 is SVGAGI in the germline V gene. Trimming took 6 bases from V and 6 from J, leaving 17 bases between them. The CDR3 covers 14 residues. CDR3 DNA sequence: TGTGCCAGCAGACCTCCCGGCGGTTATAATGGCTACACCTTC. Protein product: CASRPPGGYNGYTF.

This clone was picked up one time. Other nucleotide sequences from this sample produce the same CDR3. This sequence joins TRBV7-2 and TRBJ2-5, with 11 bases identical to TRBD2. Losses at the gene ends were 5 bases for V and 2 bases for J; bases not matched to a gene: 1. This CDR3 has 14 residues. Germline CDR1 is SGHTA and CDR2 is FQGNSA. The CDR3 DNA reads as TGTGCCAGCAGCCCTAGCGGGGGGCAAGAGACCCAGTACTTC. It yields the protein CASSPSGGQETQYF. Supplemented by reference TRBV7-2 and TRBJ2-5, the full variable domain reads GAGVSQSPSNKVTEKGKDVELRCDPISGHTALYWYRQSLGQGLEFLIYFQGNSAPDKSGLPSDRFSAERTGGSVSTLTIQRTQQEDSAVYLCASSPSGGQETQYFGPGTRLLVL.

The chain couples TRBV29-1 to TRBJ2-7; perhaps TRBD1 as D (7 bases). Germline V gives CDR1 SQVTM, CDR2 ANQGSEA. There are 14 residues in the CDR3. V lost 5 bases and J lost 3, with 17 bases in between. The CDR3 DNA reads TGCAGCGTTAAAAATAGTCAGGGGGGCTACGAGCAGTACTTC. As protein: CSVKNSQGGYEQYF.

V gene TRBV27 combines with J gene TRBJ1-6, with 7 bases matching TRBD1. CDR1 is MNHEY and CDR2 is SMNVEV in the germline V gene (reference sequence). The V segment lost 6 bases and the J segment 6 bases; nucleotides outside the gene matches: 8. This CDR3 comprises 15 residues. CDR3 sequence reads: CASRPGTALNSPLHF. Here the CDR3 DNA reads TGTGCCAGCAGACCCGGGACAGCCCTTAATTCACCCCTCCACTTT.

The chain recombines TRBV5-5 with TRBJ2-2, with 10 bases that match TRBD2. In germline, CDR1 is SGHKS, CDR2 YYEKEE (reference sequence). Unmatched junction bases numbered 6, after V lost 6 bases and J lost 7 bases. The CDR3 runs 14 residues. The DNA of the CDR3 is TGTGCCAGCAACTCCGGGACTAGCGTCGGGGAGCTGTTTTTT. Amino acid sequence: CASNSGTSVGELFF.

This chain uses TRBV19 with TRBJ1-2, with 9 bases fitting TRBD1. Germline values: CDR1 LNHDA, CDR2 SQIVND (reference sequence). V shed 5 bases and J 2 bases; nucleotides not matched to a gene: 6. CDR3 length equals 15 residues. CDR3 sequence (DNA): TGTGCCAGTAGTGTAACAGGGGGCGCCAACTATGGCTACACCTTC. It encodes CASSVTGGANYGYTF. The full variable domain, completed using reference TRBV19 and TRBJ1-2, is DGGITQSPKYLFRKEGQNVTLSCEQNLNHDAMYWYRQDPGQGLRLIYYSQIVNDFQKGDIAEGYSVSREKKESFPLTVTSAQKNPTAFYLCASSVTGGANYGYTFGSGTRLTVV.

This clone was picked up many times. V is TRBV11-2 and J is TRBJ1-2; D remains unclear. The CDR3 has 13 amino acids. Germline V gene sequence: CDR1 SGHAT, CDR2 FQNNGV. V was shortened by 5 bases and J by 5 bases, with 12 bases between the two germline ends. CDR3 protein: CASSPNGLYGYTF. DNA for the CDR3: TGTGCCAGCAGCCCGAACGGACTGTATGGCTACACCTTC.

In its sample, this clone was seen many times. The gene calls are TRBV7-9 and TRBJ2-5; a possible D gene is TRBD2 (5 bases). This CDR3 comprises 13 residues. V lost 3 bases and J 5 bases, leaving 10 bases between the germline ends. Germline V lookup: CDR1 SEHNR, CDR2 FQNEAQ (reference sequence). The CDR3 protein is CASSFTGLETQYF. In nucleotides, the CDR3 is TGTGCCAGCAGCTTTACGGGATTGGAGACCCAGTACTTC.

The chain joins TRBV5-4 to TRBJ2-5; the match to TRBD2 covers 11 bases. The CDR3 is made up of 16 amino acids. Unmatched junction bases numbered 10, after V lost 4 bases and J lost 5 bases. Germline lookup yields CDR1 SGHNT and CDR2 YYREEE (reference sequence). CDR3 in amino acids: CASSLRLAGGLETQYF. The CDR3 bases are TGTGCCAGCAGCCTCCGTTTAGCGGGGGGGCTCGAGACCCAGTACTTC. Full variable domain (rest looked up from reference TRBV5-4 and TRBJ2-5): ETGVTQSPTHLIKTRGQQVTLRCSSQSGHNTVSWYQQALGQGPQFIFQYYREEENGRGNFPPRFSGLQFPNYSSELNVNALELDDSALYLCASSLRLAGGLETQYFGPGTRLLVL.

This clone showed up just a few times. The chain links TRBV7-2 to TRBJ2-5, with a weak D call TRBD1 (6 bases). CDR3 length: 14 amino acids. V gave up 5 bases and J gave up 1 base, with 11 bases separating them. Germline CDR1 SGHTA, CDR2 FQGNSA. The CDR3 loop is CASSIYRVQETQYF. CDR3 bases: TGTGCCAGCAGCATCTACAGGGTCCAAGAGACCCAGTACTTC.

The rearrangement uses TRBV27 and TRBJ2-1, with TRBD2 matching 11 bases. V lost 5 bases to trimming and J lost 5 bases; unmatched junction nucleotides: 8. The CDR3 has 16 residues. The germline V gene encodes CDR1 MNHEY and CDR2 SMNVEV (reference sequence). Here the CDR3 DNA reads TGTGCCAGCAGTCAACCCCCGGGACTAGCGGACAATGAGCAGTTCTTC. Its translation is CASSQPPGLADNEQFF.

Concerning this clone: Different DNA sequences within this sample yield the same CDR3. In nucleotides, the CDR3 is TGTGCCAGCAGCTCGTCCGGGGCCAACGTCCTGACTTTC. It encodes CASSSSGANVLTF. The chain combines TRBV7-2 with TRBJ2-6; D is ambiguous. Deletions cut 4 bases from V and 4 bases from J, with 5 bases between. This CDR3 contains 13 residues. The germline CDR1 and CDR2 sequences are SGHTA and FQGNSA.

The CDR3 loop reads CASSGRSGETQYF. In DNA form, the CDR3 reads TGTGCCAGCAGCGGGAGGTCCGGGGAGACCCAGTACTTC. The gene calls are TRBV9 and TRBJ2-5; the D gene is possibly TRBD2 (5 bases). The germline CDR1 and CDR2 sequences are SGDLS and YYNGEE. This CDR3 spans 13 amino acids. Trimming cost V 3 bases and J 5 bases, with 11 bases left between them. The full variable domain, with the rest looked up from reference TRBV9 and TRBJ2-5, is DSGVTQTPKHLITATGQRVTLRCSPRSGDLSVYWYQQSLDQGLQFLIQYYNGEERAKGNILERFSAQQFPDLHSELNLSSLELGDSALYFCASSGRSGETQYFGPGTRLLVL.

The rearrangement uses TRBV18 and TRBJ2-5, with a tentative D call TRBD1 (6 bases). The CDR3 spans 13 residues. From germline, CDR1 is KGHSH and CDR2 LQKENI. V dropped 3 bases and J dropped 5 bases, with 10 bases sitting between them. As DNA, the CDR3 is TGTGCCAGCTCACCGCATACAGGGGAGACCCAGTACTTC. Translation: CASSPHTGETQYF. The whole variable domain, remainder taken from reference TRBV18 and TRBJ2-5, is NAGVMQNPRHLVRRRGQEARLRCSPMKGHSHVYWYRQLPEEGLKFMVYLQKENIIDESGMPKERFSAEFPKEGPSILRIQQVVRGDSAAYFCASSPHTGETQYFGPGTRLLVL.

The rearrangement links TRBV5-1 to TRBJ1-1; TRBD1 is a possible D gene (5 bases). The CDR3 loop spans 13 amino acids. Germline CDR1 reads SGHRS; CDR2 reads YFSETQ. V gave up 1 base and J gave up 6 bases, with 10 bases separating them. This CDR3 reads CASSLQGDSEAFF. The CDR3 DNA reads as TGCGCCAGCAGCTTGCAGGGTGACTCTGAAGCTTTCTTT.

The chain combines TRBV18 with TRBJ2-5; D might be TRBD1 or TRBD2, each matching 5 bases. V lost 1 base, J lost 3 bases, and 6 bases lay in between. Germline CDR1 is KGHSH and CDR2 is LQKENI. The CDR3 spans 13 residues. The DNA for the CDR3 is TGTGCCAGCTCACCACGAGGGGAAGAGACCCAGTACTTC. Its translation: CASSPRGEETQYF.

The chain uses TRBV7-9 and TRBJ2-5; D is unresolved. Trimming left V 1 base short and J 2 bases short, with 11 bases between. The germline V gene has CDR1 SEHNR and CDR2 FQNEAQ (reference sequence). CDR3 size: 15 residues. DNA of the CDR3: TGTGCCAGCAGCTTAGTTTCATTCGGGCAAGAGACCCAGTACTTC. It yields the protein CASSLVSFGQETQYF.

The chain has TRBV29-1 and TRBJ2-3; D remains unclear. Between the trimmed V and J ends, which lost 7 bases and 2 bases, there was a span of 4 bases. CDR1 SQVTM and CDR2 ANQGSEA come from the germline V gene. The CDR3 has 10 amino acids. In DNA form, the CDR3 reads TGCAGCGCGCACACAGATACGCAGTATTTT. It translates to CSAHTDTQYF.